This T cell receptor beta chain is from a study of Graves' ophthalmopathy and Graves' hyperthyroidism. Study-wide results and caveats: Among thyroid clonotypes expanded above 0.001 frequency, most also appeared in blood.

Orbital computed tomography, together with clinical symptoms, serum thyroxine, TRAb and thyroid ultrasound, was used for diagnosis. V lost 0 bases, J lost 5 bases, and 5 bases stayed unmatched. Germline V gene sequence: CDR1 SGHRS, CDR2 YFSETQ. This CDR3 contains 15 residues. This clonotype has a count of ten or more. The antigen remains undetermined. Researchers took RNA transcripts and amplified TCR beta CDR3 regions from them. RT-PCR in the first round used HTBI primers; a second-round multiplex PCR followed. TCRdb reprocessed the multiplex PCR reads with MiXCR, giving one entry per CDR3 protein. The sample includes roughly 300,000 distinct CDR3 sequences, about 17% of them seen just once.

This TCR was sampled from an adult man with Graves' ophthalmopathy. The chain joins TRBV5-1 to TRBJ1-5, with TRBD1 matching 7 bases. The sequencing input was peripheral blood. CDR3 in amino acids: CASSLGQGRDQPQHF. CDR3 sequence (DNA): TGCGCCAGCAGCTTGGGACAGGGAAGGGATCAGCCCCAGCATTTT.